The clone carrying this T cell receptor beta chain is classed as medium-sized (0.01 to 0.1%). Antigen unknown. This specimen comes from a study of type 1 regulatory T cells. Study-level information: T-allo10 is an in vitro-generated, Tr1-enriched CD4 T cell product specific for alloantigen.

Trimming stripped 0 bases from V and 3 bases from J, with 15 bases between. Germline CDR1 DFQATT, CDR2 SNEGSKA (reference sequence). The CDR3 sequence is 16 residues long. TCRdb analysed the reads with MiXCR anew, one entry per CDR3 protein. The sample records approximately 3,000 distinct CDR3 sequences, 8% to 9.5% being singletons. V is TRBV20-1 and J is TRBJ2-1, with unresolved D. The material sequenced was cultured T cells, either the whole culture or a sorted T cell fraction (not recorded which). This TCR derives from a human donor in good health. The CDR3 sequence: CSARDKRLVYYNEQFF. DNA for the CDR3: TGCAGTGCTAGAGATAAGAGGCTAGTCTACTACAATGAGCAGTTCTTC.